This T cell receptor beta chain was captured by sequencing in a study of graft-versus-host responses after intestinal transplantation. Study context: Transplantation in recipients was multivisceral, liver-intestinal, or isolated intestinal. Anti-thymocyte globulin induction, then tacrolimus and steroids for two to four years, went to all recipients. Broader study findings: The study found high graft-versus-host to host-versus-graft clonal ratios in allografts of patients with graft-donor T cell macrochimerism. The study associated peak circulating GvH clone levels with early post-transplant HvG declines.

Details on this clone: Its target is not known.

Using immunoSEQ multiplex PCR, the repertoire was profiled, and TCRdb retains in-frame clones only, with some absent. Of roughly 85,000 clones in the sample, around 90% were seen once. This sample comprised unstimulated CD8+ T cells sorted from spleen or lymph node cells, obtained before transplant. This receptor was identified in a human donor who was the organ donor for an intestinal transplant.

CDR3 region: CASSPSGTGINIQYF. The CDR3 DNA sequence: TGCGCCAGCAGCCCCTCCGGGACAGGGATAAACATTCAGTACTTC. V is TRBV5-1 and J is TRBJ2-4, with 9 nucleotides matching TRBD1. Germline V gene lookup returns CDR1 SGHRS and CDR2 YFSETQ. V trimming: 4 bases; J trimming: 6 bases; junction bases outside the gene matches: 8. The CDR3 is made up of 15 amino acids.